The 26 T cell receptor beta chains presented below share a single source sample, sequenced in a study of monozygotic twins with inflammatory bowel disease. TCRdb re-called the 5' RACE reads, yielding one record per CDR3 amino acid sequence without DNA. The sample table sets out roughly 160,000 distinct CDR3 sequences. Sequencing input: blood. Receptor source: a human donor with ulcerative colitis or Crohn's disease, or a healthy co-twin of an affected twin (not recorded which).

The gene calls are TRBV7-2 and TRBJ1-3. The CDR3 consists of 13 residues. Germline V gene lookup returns CDR1 SGHTA and CDR2 FQGNSA. CDR3 protein: CASSLAFRQGGHF.

The chain uses TRBV2 and TRBJ1-6. CDR3 size: 12 residues. The germline CDR1 and CDR2 sequences are SNHLY and FYNNEI. CDR3 region: CASSQVNSPLHF.

CDR3 protein: CAIRASSYNEQFF. The chain is built from TRBV10-3 and TRBJ2-1. There are 13 residues in the CDR3. CDR1 and CDR2 from the germline V gene are ENHRY and SYGVKD.

The rearrangement uses TRBV6-5 and TRBJ1-5; lacking DNA, the TRBD1 call made by TCRdb goes unchecked. The CDR3 totals 15 residues. Germline V lookup: CDR1 MNHEY, CDR2 SVGAGI. The CDR3 here is CASSYSKGLGQPQHF.

The CDR3 region is CASSPSREQPQHF. The chain links TRBV18 to TRBJ1-5. Germline CDR1 reads KGHSH; CDR2 reads LQKENI. This CDR3 region has 13 residues.

The chain is built from TRBV5-6 and TRBJ1-2; there is no DNA to check the TCRdb D call of TRBD1. This CDR3 region has 12 residues. Per the germline V gene, CDR1 is SGHDT and CDR2 is YYEEEE. This CDR3 is CASSFDRGGYTF.

This chain links TRBV5-5 with TRBJ1-6; TCRdb picks TRBD1, but there is no DNA to check that call. The germline V gene encodes CDR1 SGHKS and CDR2 YYEKEE (reference sequence). The CDR3 length is 13 residues. This CDR3 is CASSSQGGSPLHF.

The chain couples TRBV7-2 to TRBJ1-2. Germline V lookup: CDR1 SGHTA, CDR2 FQGNSA. The CDR3 totals 13 residues. This chain's CDR3 is CASSAVGTDGYTF.

This chain joins TRBV27 and TRBJ2-7; TCRdb calls TRBD1, which cannot be checked without DNA. This CDR3 is 17 amino acids long. Per the germline V gene, CDR1 is MNHEY and CDR2 is SMNVEV (reference sequence). CDR3 protein: CASSFVVRQGAIYEQYF.

The rearrangement uses TRBV9 and TRBJ1-6; absent DNA, TCRdb's TRBD1 call cannot be checked. The CDR3 consists of 17 residues. From germline, CDR1 is SGDLS and CDR2 YYNGEE. CDR3 sequence: CASSPGTAGSLGEPLHF.

V and J are TRBV7-2 and TRBJ2-2. Germline V gene lookup returns CDR1 SGHTA and CDR2 FQGNSA. This CDR3 is built from 12 residues. CDR3 protein: CASSLWTGELFF.

The CDR3 sequence: CASSLGQGGFEQFF. The chain carries TRBV28 and TRBJ2-1; TCRdb returns TRBD1, unconfirmable since there is no DNA. Looked up from germline, CDR1 is MDHEN and CDR2 is SYDVKM. The CDR3 sequence is 14 residues long. Together with reference TRBV28 and TRBJ2-1, the CDR3 gives the full variable domain: DVKVTQSSRYLVKRTGEKVFLECVQDMDHENMFWYRQDPGLGLRLIYFSYDVKMKEKGDIPEGYSVSREKKERFSLILESASTNQTSMYLCASSLGQGGFEQFFGPGTRLTVL.

This chain connects TRBV5-6 to TRBJ1-2. Germline assignment: CDR1 SGHDT and CDR2 YYEEEE. This CDR3 has 13 residues. The CDR3 here is CASSLDRGYGYTF. The full variable domain, rest sourced from reference TRBV5-6 and TRBJ1-2, is DAGVTQSPTHLIKTRGQQVTLRCSPKSGHDTVSWYQQALGQGPQFIFQYYEEEERQRGNFPDRFSGHQFPNYSSELNVNALLLGDSALYLCASSLDRGYGYTFGSGTRLTVV.

CDR3 in amino acids: CASRMQGDTGELFF. The rearrangement links TRBV9 to TRBJ2-2. CDR1 SGDLS and CDR2 YYNGEE come from the germline V gene. The CDR3 sequence is 14 residues long.

The chain couples TRBV5-5 to TRBJ2-5; TCRdb picks TRBD1, but there is no DNA to check that call. In germline, CDR1 is SGHKS, CDR2 YYEKEE (reference sequence). This CDR3 contains 15 residues. CDR3 amino acids: CASSLGQWDQETQYF.

The chain links TRBV6-2 or TRBV6-3 to TRBJ2-1. This CDR3 has 12 residues. Germline V CDR1 and CDR2: MNHEY, SVGEGT. CDR3: CASSASYNEQFF.

The CDR3 reads CASSQRPWGSTDTQYF. The chain carries TRBV4-2 and TRBJ2-3; TCRdb outputs TRBD2, but without DNA this stays unchecked. The CDR3 spans 16 residues. CDR1 and CDR2 (germline): LGHNA, YNFKEQ.

The chain employs TRBV15 and TRBJ2-3. The length of the CDR3 is 15 residues. Germline V gene data show CDR1 as LNHNV and CDR2 as YYDKDF (reference sequence). CDR3 in amino acids: CATSRDRGWTDTQYF.

The chain uses TRBV20-1 and TRBJ1-5. Germline loops: CDR1 DFQATT, CDR2 SNEGSKA (reference sequence). CDR3 length: 13 residues. The CDR3 loop reads CSASPNLNQPQHF.

The chain employs TRBV4-3 and TRBJ1-4; TCRdb outputs TRBD1, but without DNA this stays unchecked. From germline, CDR1 is LGHNA and CDR2 YSLEER. The CDR3 length is 15 residues. CDR3 region: CASSQEPPGNEKLFF.

The chain recombines TRBV6-5 with TRBJ2-7; no DNA is available, so the TRBD1 call from TCRdb remains unchecked. Germline-derived CDR1 and CDR2 are MNHEY and SVGAGI. The CDR3 consists of 16 residues. The CDR3 loop reads CASSHCLGQGEFEQYF.

This chain connects TRBV20-1 to TRBJ2-5. Germline V gene lookup returns CDR1 DFQATT and CDR2 SNEGSKA (reference sequence). The CDR3 contains 13 residues. This chain's CDR3 is CSAREVVQETQYF.

The rearrangement links TRBV15 to TRBJ2-1; TCRdb's assignment of TRBD2 cannot be checked, as there is no DNA. This CDR3 comprises 17 residues. Germline values: CDR1 LNHNV, CDR2 YYDKDF (reference sequence). This CDR3 reads CATSRHRLAGQYNEQFF. Together with reference TRBV15 and TRBJ2-1, the CDR3 gives the full variable domain: DAMVIQNPRYQVTQFGKPVTLSCSQTLNHNVMYWYQQKSSQAPKLLFHYYDKDFNNEADTPDNFQSRRPNTSFCFLDIRSPGLGDTAMYLCATSRHRLAGQYNEQFFGPGTRLTVL.

The chain is built from TRBV7-2 and TRBJ2-1; the TCRdb call, TRBD1, lacks DNA for checking. CDR3 size: 15 residues. In germline, CDR1 is SGHTA, CDR2 FQGNSA. CDR3 in amino acids: CASSLGGTGSREQFF.

CDR3 loop: CASSPLPSYEQYF. The chain has TRBV18 and TRBJ2-7. The CDR3 length is 13 residues. Germline-derived CDR1 and CDR2 are KGHSH and LQKENI.

This rearrangement joins TRBV13 to TRBJ2-1; TCRdb's D call, TRBD2, is unchecked because there is no DNA. This CDR3 comprises 16 residues. Germline CDR1 reads PRHDT; CDR2 reads FYEKMQ (reference sequence). Here the CDR3 reads CASSWRTSGAYNEQFF.